Below are 31 T cell receptor beta chains sequenced from a single sample in a study of siplizumab effects on memory and regulatory T cells. Only in-frame clones appear in the TCRdb table, and some are missing; sequencing was by immunoSEQ multiplex PCR. The sample consists of tens of thousands of clones, more than 95% of them appearing once. Sequencing was carried out using naive CD4+ T cells sorted from blood. Receptors were obtained from a human donor in good health.

This chain links TRBV29-1 with TRBJ2-7; 9 bases map to TRBD1. Trimming cost V 4 bases and J 3 bases; bases outside gene matches: 1. The CDR3 contains 12 residues. Per the germline V gene, CDR1 is SQVTM and CDR2 is ANQGSEA. CDR3 sequence (DNA): TGCAGCGTTGCGGGACAGGGCTACGAGCAGTACTTC. The encoded protein is CSVAGQGYEQYF.

The chain links TRBV6-5 to TRBJ2-7; D remains ambiguous. CDR1 is MNHEY and CDR2 is SVGAGI in the germline V gene. This CDR3 is 14 amino acids long. V was clipped by 5 bases and J by 3 bases, with 14 bases between them. Here the CDR3 reads CASSTLGLGYEQYF. CDR3 DNA sequence: TGTGCCAGCAGTACCCTTGGTCTCGGCTACGAGCAGTACTTC.

The genes are TRBV6-6 and TRBJ2-7; D not resolved. The CDR3 sequence is 12 residues long. V was shortened by 4 bases and J by 7 bases, with 11 bases between the two germline ends. CDR1 is MNHNY, CDR2 SVGAGI, per germline (reference sequence). CDR3 protein: CASSFERKEQYF. In DNA form, the CDR3 reads TGTGCCAGCAGTTTCGAACGAAAGGAGCAGTACTTC.

The chain uses TRBV5-4 and TRBJ2-1; 13 nucleotides align to TRBD2. The J segment lost 4 bases and the V segment lost 5 bases, leaving 3 bases of the junction unmatched. CDR3 length: 15 residues. Germline CDR1 is SGHNT and CDR2 is YYREEE (reference sequence). The CDR3 DNA follows: TGTGCCAGCAGTGGACTAGCGGGGGCTTACAATGAGCAGTTCTTC. Encoded protein: CASSGLAGAYNEQFF.

This rearrangement joins TRBV7-2 to TRBJ2-7; 13 bases align to TRBD2. The germline V gene has CDR1 SGHTA and CDR2 FQGNSA. The CDR3 has 15 residues. Trimming took 5 bases from V and 4 from J; bases not matched to a gene: 5. CDR3 in DNA: TGTGCCAGCAGCCGGACTAGCGGGGGTTCGTACGAGCAGTACTTC. This encodes CASSRTSGGSYEQYF.

The chain has TRBV13 and TRBJ1-3; the D gene is possibly TRBD1 (5 bases). The CDR3 length is 14 residues. The germline V and J ends were trimmed by 5 bases and 0 bases, with 8 bases remaining between them. CDR1 and CDR2 from the germline V gene are PRHDT and FYEKMQ (reference sequence). The CDR3 DNA follows: TGTGCCAGCAGCGGGACTTACTCTGGAAACACCATATATTTT. Translated, it gives CASSGTYSGNTIYF.

The rearrangement joins TRBV9 to TRBJ1-5, with unresolved D. Trimming took 2 bases from V and 2 from J, leaving 5 bases between them. Germline assignment: CDR1 SGDLS and CDR2 YYNGEE. The CDR3 is made up of 13 amino acids. The CDR3 bases are TGTGCCAGCAGCGTGACTGGCAATCAGCCCCAGCATTTT. Translation: CASSVTGNQPQHF.

V usage is TRBV7-7 and J usage is TRBJ2-2; D is unresolved. There are 13 residues in the CDR3. Germline CDR1 SSHAT, CDR2 FNYEAQ (reference sequence). Trimming removed 5 bases from V and 4 bases from J, with 8 bases in between. The CDR3 DNA reads TGTGCCAGCAGCGATAGGGTCACCGGGGAGCTGTTTTTT. Translation gives CASSDRVTGELFF.

The chain links TRBV6-1 to TRBJ2-1, with D hard to call. V lost 7 bases and J 4 bases, leaving 11 bases between the germline ends. The CDR3 has 13 residues. Germline V CDR1 and CDR2: MNHNS, SASEGT. The CDR3 DNA reads TGTGCCAGCACCCGGCGGCCGTACAATGAGCAGTTCTTC. Encoded protein: CASTRRPYNEQFF.

The chain uses TRBV2 and TRBJ2-5; D remains unclear. CDR3 size: 12 residues. In germline, CDR1 is SNHLY, CDR2 FYNNEI. Trimming took off 9 bases at V and 5 bases at J, with 13 bases between the two ends. The CDR3 loop reads CASRRRTETQYF. The DNA for the CDR3 is TGTGCCAGTCGGCGCCGGACGGAGACCCAGTACTTC.

V gene TRBV12-5 combines with J gene TRBJ1-5, with 7 bases aligning to TRBD1. Germline V gene data show CDR1 as LGHNT and CDR2 as FRNRAP. V trimming: 5 bases; J trimming: 5 bases; junction bases outside the gene matches: 18. The CDR3 covers 18 residues. The CDR3 region has the DNA TGTGCTAGTGGTACCTCTAGACAACCGACAGGGAAGGATCAGCCCCAGCATTTT. It encodes CASGTSRQPTGKDQPQHF.

The chain recombines TRBV28 with TRBJ1-1, with D unclear. Trimming cost V 4 bases and J 0 bases, with 12 bases left between them. The CDR3 contains 15 residues. Germline V gives CDR1 MDHEN, CDR2 SYDVKM. CDR3 DNA sequence: TGTGCCAGCAGTTCTGGAGGGCCTGTGAACACTGAAGCTTTCTTT. It encodes CASSSGGPVNTEAFF.

The V call is TRBV18, the J call TRBJ2-7, with D hard to call. From germline, CDR1 is KGHSH and CDR2 LQKENI. Trimming stripped 3 bases from V and 6 bases from J, with 15 bases between. CDR3 length equals 14 residues. CDR3 protein: CASSPSDASSEQYF. The CDR3 DNA sequence: TGTGCCAGCTCACCTTCGGACGCCTCCAGCGAGCAGTACTTC. Looking up the rest from reference TRBV18 and TRBJ2-7 gives the full variable domain: NAGVMQNPRHLVRRRGQEARLRCSPMKGHSHVYWYRQLPEEGLKFMVYLQKENIIDESGMPKERFSAEFPKEGPSILRIQQVVRGDSAAYFCASSPSDASSEQYFGPGTRLTVT.

The chain joins TRBV5-4 to TRBJ1-1, with 10 nucleotides matching TRBD1. The V and J ends lost 4 bases and 5 bases, in that order; junction bases with no gene match: 11. CDR1 SGHNT and CDR2 YYREEE come from the germline V gene (reference sequence). This CDR3 comprises 16 residues. The CDR3 spells CASSQNDRGRYTEAFF. For the CDR3, the DNA is TGTGCCAGCAGCCAAAATGACAGGGGGCGGTATACTGAAGCTTTCTTT.

Worth noting for this clone: One end of the junction is discordant with germline, which a read error may explain. The chain carries TRBV7-3 and TRBJ1-1; no clear D. Germline V gives CDR1 SGHTA, CDR2 FQGTGA. This CDR3 comprises 14 residues. The DNA for the CDR3 is TGTGCCAGCAGCCTAACGGGTAAGAACACTGAAGCTTTCTTT. Translating it yields CASSLTGKNTEAFF.

This clone was counted once. V is TRBV30 and J is TRBJ1-5; D perhaps matches TRBD1 (5 bases). The V end lost 3 bases, the J end lost 5 bases, and 11 bases lay between the germline ends. From germline, CDR1 is GTSNPN and CDR2 SVGIG (reference sequence). This CDR3 is built from 13 residues. The CDR3 DNA is TGTGCCTGGAGCCCCCCAGGGTATCAGCCCCAGCATTTT. It encodes CAWSPPGYQPQHF.

This sequence joins TRBV28 and TRBJ1-5, with unresolved D. The CDR3 runs 14 residues. Per germline, CDR1 MDHEN and CDR2 SYDVKM. With 5 bases removed from V and 1 base from J, the gap between germline ends came to 9 bases. DNA for the CDR3: TGTGCCAGCAGTCCCTCGACAAGCAATCAGCCCCAGCATTTT. It specifies CASSPSTSNQPQHF.

The V gene is TRBV6-1, the J gene TRBJ1-1, with D unclear. The CDR3 totals 14 residues. CDR1 and CDR2 from the germline V gene are MNHNS and SASEGT. V was cut by 4 bases and J by 0 bases, with 9 bases left in between. CDR3 sequence (DNA): TGTGCCAGCAGTGCTGACCGCATGAACACTGAAGCTTTCTTT. It encodes CASSADRMNTEAFF.

This chain connects TRBV30 to TRBJ2-6; D is undetermined. The V end was cut by 4 bases, the J end by 6 bases, with 10 bases between. Germline-derived CDR1 and CDR2 are GTSNPN and SVGIG (reference sequence). The CDR3 length is 13 residues. For the CDR3, the DNA is TGTGCCTGGACCCCTCAGTCGGCCAACGTCCTGACTTTC. Translation gives CAWTPQSANVLTF. The complete variable domain, with remaining parts taken from reference TRBV30 and TRBJ2-6, reads SQTIHQWPATLVQPVGSPLSLECTVEGTSNPNLYWYRQAAGRGLQLLFYSVGIGQISSEVPQNLSASRPQDRQFILSSKKLLLSDSGFYLCAWTPQSANVLTFGAGSRLTVL.

V and J are TRBV4-2 and TRBJ1-5, with D uncertain. Trimming took off 0 bases at V and 6 bases at J, with 18 bases between the two ends. The V gene's germline CDR1 is LGHNA and CDR2 YNFKEQ. This CDR3 contains 17 residues. As DNA, the CDR3 is TGTGCCAGCAGCCAAGATTTACGGCAGGAATGGGGTCAGCCCCAGCATTTT. Translated: CASSQDLRQEWGQPQHF.

The chain recombines TRBV11-2 with TRBJ1-1; the D gene is possibly TRBD1 (6 bases). CDR3 length: 12 residues. In germline, CDR1 is SGHAT, CDR2 FQNNGV. V lost 1 base and J 6 bases, leaving 6 bases between the germline ends. CDR3 coding DNA: TGTGCCAGCAGCTTAGCAGGGGCTGAAGCTTTCTTT. It yields the protein CASSLAGAEAFF.

The gene calls are TRBV15 and TRBJ1-1; 8 nucleotides line up with TRBD1. J was trimmed by 3 bases and V by 5 bases; bases with no gene match: 11. Germline V gives CDR1 LNHNV, CDR2 YYDKDF (reference sequence). The CDR3 runs 16 residues. The CDR3 sequence is CATSPRGTGRYTEAFF. CDR3 coding DNA: TGTGCCACCAGCCCCAGGGGGACAGGAAGGTACACTGAAGCTTTCTTT.

This clone was observed a single time. V and J are TRBV7-3 and TRBJ2-3; D may be TRBD2 (6 bases). Germline loops: CDR1 SGHTA, CDR2 FQGTGA. Trimming pared 4 bases from V and 6 bases from J, leaving 8 bases between. CDR3 size: 12 residues. CDR3 protein: CASSSGRDTQYF. Written as DNA, the CDR3 is TGTGCCAGCAGCTCGGGGAGGGATACGCAGTATTTT.

The chain uses TRBV5-1 and TRBJ1-1; possible D gene TRBD1, 6 bases. Trimming pared 1 base from V and 3 bases from J, leaving 13 bases between. CDR1 and CDR2 (germline): SGHRS, YFSETQ. The CDR3 has 15 amino acids. In DNA, the CDR3 is TGCGCCAGCAGCTTGCGGGCAGGGGTGGACACTGAAGCTTTCTTT. Protein product: CASSLRAGVDTEAFF.

The chain joins TRBV9 to TRBJ2-3, with TRBD2 matching over 10 bases. This CDR3 region has 17 residues. The germline CDR1 and CDR2 sequences are SGDLS and YYNGEE. V was clipped by 0 bases and J by 1 base; unmatched bases: 5. CDR3 coding DNA: TGTGCCAGCAGCGTAGGGGTTCTAGCGGGGGGCACAGATACGCAGTATTTT. Translation: CASSVGVLAGGTDTQYF.

The chain combines TRBV7-9 with TRBJ2-5, with TRBD2 matching 11 bases. The CDR3 consists of 17 residues. Unmatched junction bases numbered 4, after V lost 1 base and J lost 0 bases. From germline, CDR1 is SEHNR and CDR2 FQNEAQ (reference sequence). CDR3 sequence: CASSLDSGGVDQETQYF. DNA for the CDR3: TGTGCCAGCAGCTTAGATAGCGGGGGGGTTGACCAAGAGACCCAGTACTTC. Complete variable domain (other parts from reference TRBV7-9 and TRBJ2-5): DTGVSQNPRHKITKRGQNVTFRCDPISEHNRLYWYRQTLGQGPEFLTYFQNEAQLEKSRLLSDRFSAERPKGSFSTLEIQRTEQGDSAMYLCASSLDSGGVDQETQYFGPGTRLLVL.

This clone appeared once. J is TRBJ2-7 and V is TRBV30; D possibly corresponds to TRBD1 (5 bases). Germline V gives CDR1 GTSNPN, CDR2 SVGIG (reference sequence). The CDR3 is made up of 12 amino acids. Trimming pared 3 bases from V and 2 bases from J, leaving 8 bases between. Here the CDR3 reads CAWSKGPYEQYF. The CDR3 DNA reads as TGTGCCTGGAGCAAGGGGCCCTACGAGCAGTACTTC.

The chain couples TRBV29-1 to TRBJ1-4, with 10 positions matching TRBD1. The J segment lost 7 bases and the V segment lost 7 bases, leaving 6 bases of the junction unmatched. There are 13 residues in the CDR3. Germline loops: CDR1 SQVTM, CDR2 ANQGSEA. CDR3 bases: TGCAGCGCCAGACAGGGGGCGATTGAAAAACTGTTTTTT. It translates to CSARQGAIEKLFF.

V and J are TRBV5-1 and TRBJ2-3; 7 positions agree with TRBD2. The CDR3 is made up of 17 amino acids. The ends lost 4 bases at V and 4 bases at J; junction bases unmatched: 15. The germline V gene encodes CDR1 SGHRS and CDR2 YFSETQ. CDR3 residues: CASSPSKSGRGADTQYF. For the CDR3, the DNA is TGCGCCAGCAGCCCCTCAAAATCGGGGAGGGGAGCAGATACGCAGTATTTT.

The chain is built from TRBV5-1 and TRBJ2-2; D is possibly TRBD2 (5 bases). The CDR3 is made up of 16 amino acids. The germline V gene has CDR1 SGHRS and CDR2 YFSETQ. The germline V and J ends were trimmed by 2 bases and 0 bases, with 11 bases remaining between them. CDR3 DNA: TGCGCCAGCAGCTTCCCAAGCGGTACGAACACCGGGGAGCTGTTTTTT. This translates into CASSFPSGTNTGELFF.

This rearrangement joins TRBV6-5 to TRBJ1-4, with D hard to call. Trimming stripped 0 bases from V and 7 bases from J, with 12 bases between. Germline values: CDR1 MNHEY, CDR2 SVGAGI. There are 15 residues in the CDR3. As DNA, the CDR3 is TGTGCCAGCAGTTACTCATGGCCGCGGGGTGAAAAACTGTTTTTT. Translated: CASSYSWPRGEKLFF.